This T cell receptor (delta chain) appears in the sequencing data of a study of gamma-delta T cells after stem cell transplantation. TCRdb applied CATT to the RT-PCR reads for clone calling. The table lists 2,500 or so delta-chain clones, around 20% of them singletons. The sequence was obtained from a human donor. It is not recorded whose cells these are; they may come from a transplant donor. The sample consisted of gamma-delta T cells.

In nucleotides, the CDR3 is TGTGCTCTTGGGGTACTGGGGGTTTACACCGATAAACTCATCTTT. This gives the protein CALGVLGVYTDKLIF. The chain carries TRDV1 and TRDJ1; TRDD3 agrees at 8 bases. Trimming cost V 4 bases and J 0 bases; bases outside gene matches: 4. The germline V gene encodes CDR1 TSWWSYY and CDR2 QGS. CDR3 size: 15 residues.